This T cell receptor beta chain was profiled in a study of blood T cell repertoires in COVID-19. Study as a whole: Material from acute and convalescent COVID-19 was sourced from the United States, Italy and Spain.

CDR3 length: 15 amino acids. Per the germline V gene, CDR1 is SSHAT and CDR2 is FNYEAQ (reference sequence). Trimming took 1 base from V and 0 from J; bases not matched to a gene: 0. In the original analysis: Reference gene primer amplification gave estimated nucleated cell counts. The table came from immunoSEQ multiplex PCR; TCRdb's copy has only in-frame clones and leaves some out. That table furnishes V, J and clone size, whereas the DNA furnished D and trimming. The sample contains roughly 330,000 clones, over 75% of which appear only once. Cohorts were determined from participant-reported clinical history.

The sample was PBMCs or T cells enriched from blood (not recorded which). This TCR came from a man younger than 45 who had recovered from COVID-19. V is TRBV7-7 and J is TRBJ1-3, with 7 bases identical to TRBD1. CDR3 DNA sequence: TGTGCCAGCAGCTTAGACAGGGGCTCTGGAAACACCATATATTTT. This translates into CASSLDRGSGNTIYF.